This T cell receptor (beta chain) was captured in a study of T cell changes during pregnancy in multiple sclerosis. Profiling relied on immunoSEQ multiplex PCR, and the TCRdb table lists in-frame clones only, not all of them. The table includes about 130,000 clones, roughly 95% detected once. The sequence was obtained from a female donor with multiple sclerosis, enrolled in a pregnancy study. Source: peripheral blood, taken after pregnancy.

The CDR3, as DNA: TGCAGCGTTGGGAGTATATCCTACAATGAGCAGTTCTTC. It codes for CSVGSISYNEQFF. The J gene is TRBJ2-1, the V gene TRBV29-1; no reliable D call. The germline V and J ends were trimmed by 4 bases and 1 base, with 8 bases remaining between them. The CDR3 is 13 amino acids. Looked up from germline, CDR1 is SQVTM and CDR2 is ANQGSEA.